This entry lists 9 T cell receptor beta chains sequenced from one sample in a study of blood T cell repertoires in COVID-19 (dated by TCRdb to about 2020). The library relied on the immunoSEQ multiplex PCR assay. In its TCRdb copy, this immuneACCESS table keeps in-frame sequences only and misses some clones. Where compared with another copy, unresolved V genes explain less than half of these, and the others have no known cause. This sample holds about 160,000 clones; approximately 88% were observed only once. 3.9% of the sample lies in the top ten. The sequencing sample was made of peripheral blood. These receptors were taken from a woman aged 55 to 70 who had recovered from COVID-19.

The V call is TRBV3-1 (or the pseudogene TRBV3-2), the J call TRBJ1-1; the D is unclear. Between the trimmed V and J ends, which lost 1 base and 5 bases, there was a span of 11 bases. The CDR3 has 14 amino acids. CDR1 is LGHDT, CDR2 YNNKEL, per germline (reference sequence). As DNA, the CDR3 is TGTGCCAGCAGCCAAGCGACATCAAGAACTGAAGCTTTCTTT. This gives the protein CASSQATSRTEAFF.

The rearrangement joins TRBV28 to TRBJ1-2; TRBD1 matches 12 bases. V was clipped by 8 bases and J by 7 bases; unmatched bases: 14. Germline CDR1 MDHEN, CDR2 SYDVKM. The CDR3 consists of 16 residues. The CDR3 nucleotides are TGTGCCAGCGGGACGGCCGGGACAGGGGGCGGGAGTGGCTACACCTTC. Protein sequence: CASGTAGTGGGSGYTF.

The V and J genes are TRBV7-2 and TRBJ2-2; D is unresolved. The germline CDR1 and CDR2 sequences are SGHTA and FQGNSA. Trimming removed 1 base from V and 4 bases from J, with 7 bases in between. The length of the CDR3 is 14 residues. In nucleotides, the CDR3 is TGTGCCAGCAGCTTAGTGGGCAGCACCGGGGAGCTGTTTTTT. This gives the protein CASSLVGSTGELFF.

This rearrangement joins TRBV4-2 to TRBJ2-1, with no clear D. The CDR3 sequence is 13 residues long. CDR1 and CDR2 (germline): LGHNA, YNFKEQ. Trimming took 6 bases from V and 8 from J, leaving 14 bases between them. Here the CDR3 reads CASSPRSSDEQFF. The CDR3 DNA is TGTGCCAGCAGTCCAAGATCTTCGGATGAGCAGTTCTTC.

V and J are TRBV9 and TRBJ2-3, with 11 bases identical to TRBD2. Germline trimming cut 0 bases from V and 5 bases from J; bases unmatched to any gene: 5. From germline, CDR1 is SGDLS and CDR2 YYNGEE. The CDR3 contains 16 residues. CDR3 sequence: CASSVGASGGIDTQYF. The CDR3 DNA is TGTGCCAGCAGCGTAGGTGCTAGCGGGGGGATAGATACGCAGTATTTT.

The rearrangement joins TRBV29-1 to TRBJ2-5, with 7 nucleotides matching TRBD1. The V gene's germline CDR1 is SQVTM and CDR2 ANQGSEA. The CDR3 totals 13 residues. Unmatched junction bases numbered 9, after V lost 7 bases and J lost 4 bases. This CDR3 reads CSGKQGSGETQYF. The CDR3 DNA follows: TGCAGCGGCAAACAGGGGAGCGGAGAGACCCAGTACTTC. The entire variable domain, with the rest obtained from reference TRBV29-1 and TRBJ2-5, is as follows: SAVISQKPSRDICQRGTSLTIQCQVDSQVTMMFWYRQQPGQSLTLIATANQGSEATYESGFVIDKFPISRPNLTFSTLTVSNMSPEDSSIYLCSGKQGSGETQYFGPGTRLLVL.

This clone turned up a few times. Other DNA sequences of this sample code for an identical CDR3. The chain links TRBV5-4 to TRBJ1-3, with TRBD1 matching over 9 bases. The CDR3 has 15 residues. After removal of 3 bases from V and 4 bases from J, the junction contained 5 bases not matched to a gene. CDR1 SGHNT and CDR2 YYREEE come from the germline V gene (reference sequence). Here the CDR3 reads CASSSQGAGGNTIYF. The CDR3 DNA is TGTGCCAGCAGCTCACAGGGGGCCGGCGGAAACACCATATATTTT. Supplemented by reference TRBV5-4 and TRBJ1-3, the full variable domain reads ETGVTQSPTHLIKTRGQQVTLRCSSQSGHNTVSWYQQALGQGPQFIFQYYREEENGRGNFPPRFSGLQFPNYSSELNVNALELDDSALYLCASSSQGAGGNTIYFGEGSWLTVV.

The chain has TRBV5-1 and TRBJ1-6; maybe TRBD1 (5 bases). CDR1 and CDR2 (germline): SGHRS, YFSETQ. The CDR3 has 13 residues. Trimming stripped 5 bases from V and 7 bases from J, with 10 bases between. CDR3 in DNA: TGCGCCAGCAGTACAGGAATCAATTCACCCCTCCACTTT. Translating it yields CASSTGINSPLHF.

The V call is TRBV27, the J call TRBJ2-5; no definite D call. Germline V CDR1 and CDR2: MNHEY, SMNVEV (reference sequence). V was clipped by 5 bases and J by 7 bases, with 11 bases between them. The CDR3 contains 12 residues. The chain's CDR3 is CASSTTPGTQYF. CDR3 in DNA: TGTGCCAGCAGTACCACCCCGGGGACCCAGTACTTC.